Listed below are T cell receptor beta chains from one sample, sequenced in a study of CD8 T cells in Susac syndrome. TCRdb re-derived calls from the immunoSEQ multiplex PCR reads in MiXCR, one entry per CDR3 protein. Among roughly 130,000 distinct CDR3 sequences listed, 90% to 95% were seen once. Sequencing was performed on CD4+ T cells from PBMCs. The receptors here all came from a human donor in good health. CDR3s include the opening cysteine and the closing phenylalanine or tryptophan.

v_call cdr3_aa
TRBV29-1 CSVPTGGSYNEQFF
TRBV23-1 CASSQISQNQPQHF
TRBV7-9 CASSFNSEKLFF
TRBV9 CASSADREEETQYF
TRBV2 CASSEPGPQETQYF
TRBV7-9 CASSSQGAKNIQYF
TRBV20-1 CSATSKNTEAFF
TRBV15 CATSKAGLHEQYF
TRBV28 CASSFQGVANTIYF
TRBV10-2 CATSGGWETQYF
TRBV5-1 CASSLSGHHSYEQYF
TRBV20-1 CSASGASGQETQYF
TRBV5-4 CASSLPGRETQYF
TRBV6-5 CASSPSGTASYEQYF
TRBV28 CASSWTGTYEQYF
TRBV2 CALLGVTYEQYF
TRBV5-1 CASSLDGGGEQYF
TRBV20-1 CSAGAGVEAFF
TRBV5-6 CASRRTGSTGELFF
TRBV10-3 CAISEGRDARSVGYTF
TRBV7-2 CASSLQGTNYGYTF
TRBV5-6 CASSLWTGADTGELFF
TRBV14 CASSQQQGVNEQYF
TRBV30 CAWSVIEGGELFF
TRBV6-5 CASSYSGAYGYTF
TRBV20-1 CSAKPGLEETQYF
TRBV5-1 CASSDSGQTNEKLFF
TRBV18 CASSPGTGVNQPQHF
TRBV5-1 CASSWSQGGITEAFF
TRBV12-3/TRBV12-4 CASSSRVQGNYGYTF
TRBV24-1 CATSDLPGEQFF
TRBV29-1 CSVGEVFGYTF
TRBV29-1 CSVRGTNEKLFF
TRBV14 CASSHRDQESEQYF
TRBV5-1 CASSPIGGRPSSYNEQFF
TRBV21-1 CASSIDIQGGGDQPQHF
TRBV21-1 CASTDREGTDTQYF
TRBV7-2 CASSSAWSSNEQFF
TRBV3-1 CASSPSRGGETQYF
TRBV7-8 CASSPEWVGRETQYF
TRBV28 CASSTRQGLYEQYF
TRBV20-1 CSAVRQTSTDTQYF
TRBV3-1 CASSQFTQVGTEAFF
TRBV6-6 CASSYGGGPDTQYF
TRBV6-1 CASSSNRDGRTDTQYF
TRBV20-1 CSASQNYGYTF
TRBV9 CASSPVAGNTIYF
TRBV18 CASSAEGTSGNTIYF
TRBV5-1 CASSFGSNTGELFF
TRBV7-9 CASSPTGAATNEKLFF